A single sample is the source of the 15 T cell receptor beta chains below, sequenced in a study of identical twins (dated by TCRdb to the mid-2010s). Libraries were constructed by 5' RACE. The reads were generated on an Illumina HiSeq 2000. Starting from the raw public reads, TCRdb applied fastp trimming at Q25, assembled clones with MiXCR and retained in-frame beta chains. Here each entry gathers all rows of one CDR3 protein and keeps the most common genes and DNA. The sample table lists about 210,000 distinct CDR3 sequences, roughly 10% of them with a count of one. Together, the top ten hold roughly 5% of the sample. Input material: memory (CD45RO+) T cells sorted from blood. What the cell subset or site label conveys for this sample: CD45RO+ enriched T cells. The origin of the receptors is a woman between 18 and 29 years old in good health.

CDR3 loop: CASSKRQGEKGYSNQPQHF. The DNA for the CDR3 is TGTGCCAGCAGTAAAAGACAGGGGGAAAAGGGTTATAGCAATCAGCCCCAGCATTTT. The chain has TRBV6-2 or TRBV6-3 and TRBJ1-5; TRBD1 matches 9 bases. V was clipped by 5 bases and J by 0 bases; unmatched bases: 14. The germline V gene has CDR1 MNHEY and CDR2 SVGEGT. The CDR3 is 19 amino acids.

The CDR3 protein is CASGLTPDGTSWYNEQFF. In DNA, the CDR3 is TGTGCTAGTGGTTTGACCCCGGATGGGACTAGCTGGTACAATGAGCAGTTCTTC. V usage is TRBV12-5 and J usage is TRBJ2-1, with 9 positions matching TRBD2. CDR1 is LGHNT and CDR2 is FRNRAP in the germline V gene. The CDR3 runs to 18 residues. V lost 2 bases and J lost 4; bases outside the gene matches: 12.

V is TRBV5-1 and J is TRBJ2-3; D might be TRBD2 (5 bases). Trimming cost V 0 bases and J 1 base, with 9 bases left between them. There are 15 residues in the CDR3. The germline V gene encodes CDR1 SGHRS and CDR2 YFSETQ. The CDR3 spells CASSLVRRGTDTQYF. The CDR3 DNA sequence: TGCGCCAGCAGCTTGGTGCGGCGGGGCACAGATACGCAGTATTTT.

This CDR3 is CASRPLAAVGETQYF. CDR3 DNA: TGTGCCAGCAGACCTCTAGCGGCCGTTGGGGAGACCCAGTACTTC. This chain uses TRBV6-1 with TRBJ2-5; TRBD2 agrees at 7 bases. The CDR3 has 15 amino acids. CDR1 MNHNS and CDR2 SASEGT come from the germline V gene. V dropped 6 bases and J dropped 5; count of bases not matched to a gene: 12.

This clonotype was picked up many times. This chain links TRBV15 with TRBJ2-5; 9 bases agree with TRBD2. J gave up 5 bases and V 0 bases, and 7 bases lay outside the gene matches. The CDR3 has 16 amino acids. Germline CDR1 is LNHNV and CDR2 is YYDKDF (reference sequence). The CDR3 nucleotides read TGTGCCACCAGCAGAGATAGGGGCGGGGGGGATGAGACCCAGTACTTC. Translating it yields CATSRDRGGGDETQYF.

This clonotype was seen ten or more times. The V call is TRBV4-2, the J call TRBJ2-5, with D tentatively TRBD2 (5 bases). This CDR3 contains 15 residues. Germline V gene sequence: CDR1 LGHNA, CDR2 YNFKEQ. V lost 2 bases and J 0 bases, leaving 10 bases between the germline ends. The CDR3 sequence is CASSQRAGDQETQYF. The CDR3 region has the DNA TGTGCCAGCAGCCAACGGGCCGGGGACCAAGAGACCCAGTACTTC.

This clonotype occurred many times. The V gene is TRBV12-3 or TRBV12-4, the J gene TRBJ1-1; perhaps TRBD1 as D (5 bases). The CDR3 has 13 amino acids. The V and J ends lost 4 bases and 11 bases respectively, with 17 bases between them. The CDR3 region is CASSYSGTAVAFF. The CDR3 DNA reads as TGTGCCAGCAGTTATTCCGGGACGGCGGTGGCTTTCTTT.

The chain employs TRBV10-3 and TRBJ2-1, with 16 positions matching TRBD2. V was pared by 6 bases and J by 0 bases, with 5 bases of the junction left unmatched. Germline CDR1 and CDR2: ENHRY and SYGVKD. CDR3 length: 18 amino acids. The CDR3 loop is CAIRPGTSGGASYNEQFF. Here the CDR3 DNA reads TGTGCCATCAGACCAGGGACTAGCGGGGGGGCCTCCTACAATGAGCAGTTCTTC.

This clonotype was detected only a few times. The chain couples TRBV20-1 to TRBJ2-7; 9 positions agree with TRBD2. CDR1 DFQATT and CDR2 SNEGSKA come from the germline V gene (reference sequence). The CDR3 extends over 15 amino acids. J gave up 5 bases and V 3 bases, and 11 bases lay outside the gene matches. In nucleotides, the CDR3 is TGCAGTGCTAGTTCGCTGAGCGGGGGGATTAACGAGCAGTACTTC. Translating gives CSASSLSGGINEQYF.

This clonotype came up a few times. The genes are TRBV12-3 or TRBV12-4 and TRBJ2-3; D remains ambiguous. Trimming pared 10 bases from V and 3 bases from J, leaving 11 bases between. CDR3 length equals 12 residues. CDR3 nucleotide sequence: TGTGCCATCAATGGTGGGACAGATACGCAGTATTTT. Translating it yields CAINGGTDTQYF.

The sample holds many counts of this clonotype. The rearrangement uses TRBV12-3 or TRBV12-4 and TRBJ2-3, with TRBD1 matching over 7 bases. Trimming at V came to 7 bases and at J to 3 bases, leaving 4 bases not matched to a gene. CDR3 length: 13 amino acids. CDR3 sequence: CASNLQGTDTQYF. The CDR3 coding sequence is TGTGCCAGCAACCTACAGGGGACAGATACGCAGTATTTT.

This clonotype was found a few times. The chain is built from TRBV11-2 and TRBJ1-1; TRBD1 aligns across 8 bases. The CDR3 consists of 19 residues. The V gene end was trimmed by 1 base and the J gene end by 9 bases; junction bases not matched to a gene: 22. CDR1 and CDR2 (germline): SGHAT, FQNNGV. CDR3 bases: TGTGCCAGCAGCTTAGGTTTTTCGACCCTCAGGACAGGGATGAATCAAGCTTTCTTT. Its translation: CASSLGFSTLRTGMNQAFF.

This clonotype was seen a single time. This sequence joins TRBV2 and TRBJ1-5; unclear D gene. Germline-derived CDR1 and CDR2 are SNHLY and FYNNEI. Trimming left V 7 bases short and J 6 bases short, with 16 bases between. The CDR3 is made up of 14 amino acids. Here the CDR3 reads CASNRVGVTQPQHF. CDR3 in DNA: TGTGCCAGCAACCGAGTTGGGGTCACTCAGCCCCAGCATTTT.

This clonotype was detected only a few times. The chain is built from TRBV11-2 and TRBJ2-3, with 10 bases aligning to TRBD2. The CDR3 totals 16 residues. Germline values: CDR1 SGHAT, CDR2 FQNNGV. The J segment lost 5 bases and the V segment lost 5 bases, leaving 10 bases of the junction unmatched. CDR3 nucleotide sequence: TGTGCCAGCAGCGCCCGGACTAGCGGCGGCCGAGATACGCAGTATTTT. This sequence encodes CASSARTSGGRDTQYF.

Only a few counts were recorded for this clonotype. The genes are TRBV7-8 and TRBJ1-1; the D is unclear. CDR1 is SGHVS and CDR2 is FQNEAQ in the germline V gene. With 3 bases removed from V and 3 bases from J, the gap between germline ends came to 8 bases. The CDR3 is 13 residues long. In nucleotides, the CDR3 is TGTGCCAGCAGCTTTTATACAGACACTGAAGCTTTCTTT. It yields the protein CASSFYTDTEAFF.